This T cell receptor beta chain was retrieved from a study of control samples from healthy donors and cancer patients. CDR1 is SGHVS, CDR2 FQNEAQ, per germline. Deletions cut 5 bases from V and 2 bases from J, with 10 bases between. The CDR3 sequence is 13 residues long. Libraries were prepared by immunoSEQ multiplex PCR; TCRdb keeps only in-frame clonotypes and omits some of them. The table includes 150,000 to 200,000 clones, around 91% detected once. The sample comprised blood. This TCR derives from a woman in her forties or fifties in good health. This chain links TRBV7-8 with TRBJ2-7; D ambiguous. The CDR3 DNA reads TGTGCCAGCAGCCCGTCTCGGGCCTACGAGCAGTACTTC. Its protein is CASSPSRAYEQYF. Drawing the rest from reference TRBV7-8 and TRBJ2-7, the complete variable domain is GAGVSQSPRYKVAKRGQDVALRCDPISGHVSLFWYQQALGQGPEFLTYFQNEAQLDKSGLPSDRFFAERPEGSVSTLKIQRTQQEDSAVYLCASSPSRAYEQYFGPGTRLTVT.